The 22 T cell receptor beta chains presented below share a single source sample, sequenced in a study of CD8 T cells in Susac syndrome. RNA in amounts of about 0.45 to 1 ug was reverse transcribed with random hexamers. TCRdb analysed the immunoSEQ multiplex PCR reads with MiXCR anew, one entry per CDR3 protein. The table shows approximately 190,000 distinct CDR3 sequences, with around 95% occurring only once. Sequencing was carried out using CD4+ T cells from PBMCs. These receptors all stem from a human donor with Susac syndrome.

CDR3 sequence reads: CSARDWLAGDTDTQYF. The CDR3 DNA reads as TGCAGTGCTAGAGATTGGCTAGCGGGCGACACAGATACGCAGTATTTT. The chain combines TRBV20-1 with TRBJ2-3; TRBD2 matches at 8 bases. The CDR3 has 16 amino acids. Germline CDR1 reads DFQATT; CDR2 reads SNEGSKA (reference sequence). The V gene end was trimmed by 0 bases and the J gene end by 2 bases; junction bases not matched to a gene: 7.

The chain uses TRBV10-2 and TRBJ1-1; D possibly corresponds to TRBD1 (5 bases). CDR3 length: 13 residues. Germline CDR1 is WSHSY and CDR2 is SAAADI. V was cut by 0 bases and J by 6 bases, with 8 bases left in between. CDR3 sequence: CASSESAGPEAFF. The CDR3 DNA is TGCGCCAGCAGTGAGTCGGCGGGGCCTGAAGCTTTCTTT.

This clonotype was seen once. The chain links TRBV20-1 to TRBJ1-4; no firm D call. The V gene lost 1 base and the J gene lost 8 bases, with 11 bases spanning the gap. Germline V CDR1 and CDR2: DFQATT, SNEGSKA (reference sequence). The CDR3 covers 13 residues. The CDR3 coding sequence is TGCAGTGCTAGAGCGGGGAGAGAGGAAAAACTGTTTTTT. This gives the protein CSARAGREEKLFF.

The V call is TRBV29-1, the J call TRBJ1-1; the match to TRBD1 covers 7 bases. The germline gives CDR1 SQVTM, CDR2 ANQGSEA. CDR3 length: 10 residues. The DNA of the CDR3 is TGCAGTGAGGACAGGACTGAAGCTTTCTTT. Translation: CSEDRTEAFF.

This clonotype appeared once. The gene calls are TRBV27 and TRBJ2-5; tentative D call: TRBD1 (6 bases). Trimming cost V 6 bases and J 1 base, with 15 bases left between them. CDR1 is MNHEY and CDR2 is SMNVEV in the germline V gene (reference sequence). There are 15 residues in the CDR3. CDR3 residues: CASSAGTRSQETQYF. The DNA of the CDR3 is TGTGCCAGCAGCGCCGGGACAAGGTCCCAAGAGACCCAGTACTTC.

This clonotype came up once. The rearrangement uses TRBV20-1 and TRBJ2-3, with 7 nucleotides matching TRBD1. The CDR3 covers 13 residues. Trimming removed 3 bases from V and 1 base from J; junction bases left unmatched: 1. Germline assignment: CDR1 DFQATT and CDR2 SNEGSKA (reference sequence). CDR3 DNA sequence: TGCAGTGCTAGCGGGACAGGCACAGATACGCAGTATTTT. This sequence encodes CSASGTGTDTQYF.

V and J are TRBV29-1 and TRBJ2-2; TRBD1 matches at 8 bases. CDR1 is SQVTM, CDR2 ANQGSEA, per germline. Unmatched junction bases numbered 7, after V lost 6 bases and J lost 1 base. The CDR3 consists of 15 residues. Here the CDR3 reads CSVARQGQNTGELFF. In DNA form, the CDR3 reads TGCAGCGTCGCGCGACAGGGGCAGAACACCGGGGAGCTGTTTTTT.

The chain employs TRBV20-1 and TRBJ2-3, with D unclear. Germline CDR1 reads DFQATT; CDR2 reads SNEGSKA (reference sequence). The CDR3 sequence is 14 residues long. The V and J ends lost 0 bases and 0 bases respectively, with 7 bases between them. CDR3 sequence (DNA): TGCAGTGCTAGAGAATCACTGAGCACAGATACGCAGTATTTT. It is translated as CSARESLSTDTQYF.

The CDR3 region is CASTFSGNTIYF. Here the CDR3 DNA reads TGTGCCAGCACCTTCTCTGGAAACACCATATATTTT. The chain couples TRBV12-3 or TRBV12-4 to TRBJ1-3, with D unclear. With 7 bases removed from V and 0 bases from J, the gap between germline ends came to 4 bases. The CDR3 length is 12 residues.

The chain employs TRBV20-1 and TRBJ1-5; 7 bases line up with TRBD1. Germline trimming cut 2 bases from V and 3 bases from J; bases unmatched to any gene: 7. The CDR3 has 15 residues. CDR1 and CDR2 from the germline V gene are DFQATT and SNEGSKA (reference sequence). The CDR3 loop reads CSARRGTDLNQPQHF. The CDR3 coding sequence is TGCAGTGCTAGAAGAGGGACAGACCTCAATCAGCCCCAGCATTTT.

J is TRBJ1-1 and V is TRBV2; D is unclear. Germline CDR1 reads SNHLY; CDR2 reads FYNNEI. Trimming left V 4 bases short and J 0 bases short, with 12 bases between. This CDR3 spans 15 amino acids. The chain's CDR3 is CASSGLIRVNTEAFF. CDR3 coding DNA: TGTGCCAGCAGTGGACTTATTAGGGTGAACACTGAAGCTTTCTTT.

V usage is TRBV29-1 and J usage is TRBJ1-1; D is perhaps TRBD1 (5 bases). Germline V gene data show CDR1 as SQVTM and CDR2 as ANQGSEA. V was cut by 3 bases and J by 1 base, with 9 bases left in between. The CDR3 length is 13 residues. The CDR3, as DNA: TGCAGCGTTGAGGGGCAGCAGAACACTGAAGCTTTCTTT. Amino acid sequence: CSVEGQQNTEAFF. Supplemented by reference TRBV29-1 and TRBJ1-1, the full variable domain reads SAVISQKPSRDICQRGTSLTIQCQVDSQVTMMFWYRQQPGQSLTLIATANQGSEATYESGFVIDKFPISRPNLTFSTLTVSNMSPEDSSIYLCSVEGQQNTEAFFGQGTRLTVV.

The chain employs TRBV13 and TRBJ2-1; tentative D call: TRBD1 (5 bases). The CDR3 totals 13 residues. Per germline, CDR1 PRHDT and CDR2 FYEKMQ (reference sequence). The germline V and J ends were trimmed by 5 bases and 6 bases, with 11 bases remaining between them. This CDR3 reads CASSPRVRNEQFF. In DNA, the CDR3 is TGTGCCAGCAGCCCCAGGGTACGCAATGAGCAGTTCTTC.

The CDR3 DNA follows: TGTGCCAGCCAAGGGACCGGCTCTTCCTACGAGCAGTACTTC. Its protein is CASQGTGSSYEQYF. The J gene is TRBJ2-7, the V gene TRBV6-2 or TRBV6-3, with D possibly called TRBD1 or TRBD2 (5 bases each). The V gene lost 8 bases and the J gene lost 1 base, with 15 bases spanning the gap. The germline V gene has CDR1 MNHEY and CDR2 SVGEGT. The CDR3 length is 14 residues.

This clonotype was detected once. V gene TRBV4-3 combines with J gene TRBJ2-1, with 8 nucleotides matching TRBD1. CDR3 length: 16 amino acids. Unmatched junction bases numbered 10, after V lost 2 bases and J lost 7 bases. Germline assignment: CDR1 LGHNA and CDR2 YSLEER. The CDR3 sequence: CASSQLAGGARNEQFF. CDR3 bases: TGCGCCAGCAGCCAACTTGCAGGGGGCGCTAGGAATGAGCAGTTCTTC.

V is TRBV5-1 and J is TRBJ2-5; 9 nucleotides line up with TRBD2. Germline CDR1 is SGHRS and CDR2 is YFSETQ. The CDR3 has 15 amino acids. Trimming cost V 0 bases and J 6 bases; bases outside gene matches: 6. DNA of the CDR3: TGCGCCAGCAGCTTGGACGGCGGGGGGGCAAAGACCCAGTACTTC. Translating gives CASSLDGGGAKTQYF.

This chain's CDR3 is CASSQRLSYEQYF. The CDR3 DNA follows: TGTGCCAGCAGCCAACGATTATCCTACGAGCAGTACTTC. V is TRBV4-2 and J is TRBJ2-7; no clear D. V was trimmed by 2 bases and J by 1 base, leaving 6 bases between them. CDR1 and CDR2 (germline): LGHNA, YNFKEQ. The CDR3 runs 13 residues.

V gene TRBV28 combines with J gene TRBJ2-3, with TRBD1 matching over 7 bases. The trim removed 6 bases at V and 5 bases at J, leaving 5 bases unmatched. The CDR3 length is 13 residues. Germline V lookup: CDR1 MDHEN, CDR2 SYDVKM. CDR3 loop: CASRADRVDTQYF. DNA for the CDR3: TGTGCCAGCAGGGCCGACAGGGTAGATACGCAGTATTTT.

V is TRBV20-1 and J is TRBJ1-5, with 7 bases identical to TRBD1. CDR3 length: 14 amino acids. Germline loops: CDR1 DFQATT, CDR2 SNEGSKA (reference sequence). Trimming removed 6 bases from V and 6 bases from J; junction bases left unmatched: 11. The CDR3 DNA sequence: TGCAGTGCCCTACCCAGGGGGGGTAGTCAGCCCCAGCATTTT. Protein sequence: CSALPRGGSQPQHF.

The chain recombines TRBV6-2 or TRBV6-3 with TRBJ1-5, with D possibly being TRBD1 (6 bases). V was shortened by 4 bases and J by 7 bases, with 11 bases between the two germline ends. The CDR3 consists of 13 residues. Germline CDR1 and CDR2: MNHEY and SVGEGT. Here the CDR3 reads CASSSTRGQPQHF. As DNA, the CDR3 is TGTGCCAGCAGTTCCACCAGGGGACAGCCCCAGCATTTT.

The rearrangement links TRBV12-3 or TRBV12-4 to TRBJ2-3; 8 nucleotides line up with TRBD1. V trimming: 8 bases; J trimming: 5 bases; junction bases outside the gene matches: 15. CDR3 length equals 16 residues. CDR3 protein: CASRPYGQGAKDTQYF. In DNA form, the CDR3 reads TGTGCCAGCCGCCCATATGGACAGGGAGCGAAAGATACGCAGTATTTT.

The chain has TRBV20-1 and TRBJ2-7; 11 bases map to TRBD2. The junction had 4 bases not matched to a gene; V was cut back by 4 bases and J by 2 bases. Germline assignment: CDR1 DFQATT and CDR2 SNEGSKA (reference sequence). The CDR3 has 14 amino acids. The CDR3 DNA is TGCAGTGCTACTAGCGGGGGGTACACCTACGAGCAGTACTTC. It yields the protein CSATSGGYTYEQYF.